This T cell receptor (beta chain) is from a study of CD8 T cells in Susac syndrome. Study-wide background: Sequencing included Susac syndrome patients, about six of them with active disease and roughly eight in remission.

Germline-derived CDR1 and CDR2 are SGHRS and YFSETQ. The CDR3 consists of 16 residues. The V and J ends lost 0 bases and 0 bases respectively, with 10 bases between them. The RNA input was roughly 0.45 to 1 ug, and it was reverse transcribed with random hexamers. In TCRdb, the immunoSEQ multiplex PCR reads were re-called with MiXCR into one record per CDR3 protein. Altogether about 140,000 distinct CDR3 sequences are present, roughly 94% being singletons, with the ten largest covering 0.13% to 0.15%. Diagnostic criteria defined recently for definite or probable disease were met by the Susac syndrome patients.

Sequenced input: CD4+ T cells from PBMCs. This chain joins TRBV5-1 and TRBJ2-1; no clear D. This TCR was recovered from a human donor with Susac syndrome. CDR3 residues: CASSLVRISSYNEQFF. As DNA, the CDR3 is TGCGCCAGCAGCTTGGTTCGGATTAGCTCCTACAATGAGCAGTTCTTC.